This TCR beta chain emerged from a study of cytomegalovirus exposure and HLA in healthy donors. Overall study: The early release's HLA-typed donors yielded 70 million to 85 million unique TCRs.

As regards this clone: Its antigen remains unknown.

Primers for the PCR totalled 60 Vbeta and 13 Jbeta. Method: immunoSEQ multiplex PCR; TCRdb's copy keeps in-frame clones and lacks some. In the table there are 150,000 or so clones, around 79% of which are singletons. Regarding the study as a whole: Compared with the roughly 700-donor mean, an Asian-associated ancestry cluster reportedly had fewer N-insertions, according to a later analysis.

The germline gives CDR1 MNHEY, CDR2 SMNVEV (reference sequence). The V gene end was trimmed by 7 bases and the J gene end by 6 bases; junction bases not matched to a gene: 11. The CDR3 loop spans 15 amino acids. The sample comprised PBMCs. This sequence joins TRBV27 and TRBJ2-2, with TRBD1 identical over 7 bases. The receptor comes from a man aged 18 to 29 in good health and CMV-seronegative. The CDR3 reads CASKPTGKGPGELFF. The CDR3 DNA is TGTGCCAGCAAGCCGACAGGGAAAGGGCCCGGGGAGCTGTTTTTT.